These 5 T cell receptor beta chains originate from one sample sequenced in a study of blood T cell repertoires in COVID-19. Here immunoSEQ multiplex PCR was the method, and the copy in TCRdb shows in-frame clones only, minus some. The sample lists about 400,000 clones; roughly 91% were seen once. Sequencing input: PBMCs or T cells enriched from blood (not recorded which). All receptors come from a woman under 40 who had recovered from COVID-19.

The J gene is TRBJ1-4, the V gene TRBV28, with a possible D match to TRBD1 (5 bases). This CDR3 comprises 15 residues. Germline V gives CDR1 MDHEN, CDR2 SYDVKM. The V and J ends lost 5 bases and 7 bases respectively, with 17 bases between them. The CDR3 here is CASSLPGLPGEKLFF. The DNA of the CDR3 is TGTGCCAGCAGTCTTCCGGGACTACCGGGTGAAAAACTGTTTTTT.

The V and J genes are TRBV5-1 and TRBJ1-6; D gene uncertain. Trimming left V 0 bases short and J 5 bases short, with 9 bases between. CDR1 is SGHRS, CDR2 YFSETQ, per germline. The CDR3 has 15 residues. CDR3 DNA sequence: TGCGCCAGCAGCTTGGGTACAGAAGATAATTCACCCCTCCACTTT. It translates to CASSLGTEDNSPLHF.

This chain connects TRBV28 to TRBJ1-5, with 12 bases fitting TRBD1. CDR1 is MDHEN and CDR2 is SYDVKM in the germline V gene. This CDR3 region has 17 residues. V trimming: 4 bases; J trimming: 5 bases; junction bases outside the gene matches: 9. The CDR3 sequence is CASSSSGTGGFDQPQHF. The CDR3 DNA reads TGTGCCAGCAGTTCATCCGGGACAGGGGGCTTCGATCAGCCCCAGCATTTT.

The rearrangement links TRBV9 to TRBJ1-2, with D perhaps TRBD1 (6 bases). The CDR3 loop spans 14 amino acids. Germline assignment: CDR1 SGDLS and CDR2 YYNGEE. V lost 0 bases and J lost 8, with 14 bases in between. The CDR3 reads CASSVDLGQGGYTF. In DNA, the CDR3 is TGTGCCAGCAGCGTAGATTTAGGGCAGGGGGGCTACACCTTC.

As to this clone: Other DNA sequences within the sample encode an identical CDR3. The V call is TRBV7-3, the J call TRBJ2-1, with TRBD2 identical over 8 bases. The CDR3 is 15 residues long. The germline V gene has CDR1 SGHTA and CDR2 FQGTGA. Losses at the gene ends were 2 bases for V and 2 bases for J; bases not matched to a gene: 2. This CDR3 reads CASSLSGRAYNEQFF. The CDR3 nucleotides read TGTGCCAGCAGCTTATCCGGGAGGGCCTACAATGAGCAGTTCTTC.